Reported below is one T cell receptor (beta chain). The assay was immunoSEQ multiplex PCR, and TCRdb's table has in-frame clones only and misses some. Of 50,000 to 65,000 clones listed, under 95% are singletons. This specimen belongs to a study of T cell changes during pregnancy in multiple sclerosis. Sequences were derived from CD8+ T cells from peripheral blood mononuclear cells, sampled in the second trimester of pregnancy. The sequence came from a female donor with multiple sclerosis, enrolled in a pregnancy study.

CDR3 bases: TGTGCCAGCAGCTCCTTCAATCAGCCCCAGCATTTT. Translated: CASSSFNQPQHF. The rearrangement joins TRBV7-6 to TRBJ1-5; D unresolved. Germline assignment: CDR1 SGHVS and CDR2 FNYEAQ. The V and J ends lost 4 bases and 3 bases respectively, with 4 bases between them. CDR3 length: 12 amino acids. Full variable domain (rest looked up from reference TRBV7-6 and TRBJ1-5): GAGVSQSPRYKVTKRGQDVALRCDPISGHVSLYWYRQALGQGPEFLTYFNYEAQQDKSGLPNDRFSAERPEGSISTLTIQRTEQRDSAMYRCASSSFNQPQHFGDGTRLSIL.